Listed below are T cell receptor beta chains from one sample, sequenced in a study of post-analysis software for immune sequencing data. TCRdb processed the PCR reads anew with MiXCR; each CDR3 protein has one entry. The sample yields hundreds of thousands of distinct CDR3 sequences, about 27% seen once. The sample taken for sequencing was blood. These receptors came from a girl aged 5-17 years with multiple sclerosis. The CDR3 runs from the conserved cysteine through the conserved F or W. D genes are given only for firm matches. Clone size, where shown, is once, few, many, or a class for clones that have expanded.

J gene,V gene,D gene,clone size,CDR3 length,CDR3 DNA,CDR3 protein
TRBJ1-2,TRBV6-5,TRBD1,few,18,TGTGCCAGCAGTCCCCAATGGGGACAGGCCCGATTCAACTATGGCTACACCTTC,CASSPQWGQARFNYGYTF
TRBJ1-2,TRBV21-1,NA,few,14,TGTGCCAGCAGCAAAATAGGGACAGGGGATGGCTACACCTTC,CASSKIGTGDGYTF
TRBJ1-1,TRBV28,NA,NA,14,TGTGCCAGCACAATAGGTGGAACTCCGCTTGAAGCTTTCTTT,CASTIGGTPLEAFF
TRBJ2-1,TRBV7-2,TRBD2,NA,15,TGTGCCACCAGCGTTGGGAGGGTCGGGAACAATGAGCAGTTCTTC,CATSVGRVGNNEQFF
TRBJ2-7,TRBV20-1,NA,NA,14,TGCAGTGCTAGCGGGGGAGAATTCTACAATGAGCAGTACTTC,CSASGGEFYNEQYF
TRBJ2-3,TRBV6-1,NA,NA,16,TGTGCCAGCAGTGAAAGGGTAGCGGCTAGCACAGATACGCAGTATTTT,CASSERVAASTDTQYF
TRBJ2-7,TRBV4-3,TRBD1,NA,18,TGCGCCAGCAGCCAAGAGGGACAGGGGTTTGAGGGCCTATACGAGCAGTACTTC,CASSQEGQGFEGLYEQYF
TRBJ2-7,TRBV4-3,NA,NA,16,TGCGCCAGCAGCCGAGATAGGACAACCTTCTCCTACGAGCAGTACTTC,CASSRDRTTFSYEQYF
TRBJ2-3,TRBV24-1,NA,NA,15,TGTGCCACCAGGTTCGGGCGGGCGGGCACAGATACGCAGTATTTT,CATRFGRAGTDTQYF
TRBJ2-1,TRBV25-1,NA,NA,16,TGTGCCAGCAGTGTCCTCAGCCATGTAGTTGGAGGTGAGCAGTTCTTC,CASSVLSHVVGGEQFF
TRBJ2-7,TRBV15,NA,NA,12,TGTGCCACCAGCAGCGGCTCCTACGAGCAGTACTTC,CATSSGSYEQYF
TRBJ2-3,TRBV15,NA,NA,15,TGTGCCACCAGCAGGCGGGTCTCGGGCACAGATACGCAGTATTTT,CATSRRVSGTDTQYF
TRBJ2-3,TRBV12-3/TRBV12-4,TRBD2,few,16,TGTGCCAGCAATCGACTAGCGGGAACCAGGACAGATACGCAGTATTTT,CASNRLAGTRTDTQYF
TRBJ2-7,TRBV5-1,NA,NA,15,TGCGCCAGCAGCCGGGCCCCGGACGGGGCCTACGAGCAGTACTTC,CASSRAPDGAYEQYF
TRBJ2-3,TRBV20-1,TRBD1,once,14,TGCAGTGCTAGGGACAGGGAAGGAGCAGATACGCAGTATTTT,CSARDREGADTQYF
TRBJ1-1,TRBV19,NA,NA,15,TGTGCCAGTAGTATTTTGGGAAGTGAGGACACTGAAGCTTTCTTT,CASSILGSEDTEAFF
TRBJ2-3,TRBV24-1,NA,NA,15,TGTGCCACCAGCTCTTCAAGTGGGCGCACAGATACGCAGTATTTT,CATSSSSGRTDTQYF
TRBJ2-1,TRBV18,TRBD2,NA,15,TGTGCCAGCTCAGGACTAGCGGGACTGTACAATGAGCAGTTCTTC,CASSGLAGLYNEQFF
TRBJ2-1,TRBV6-2/TRBV6-3,NA,few,16,TGTGCCAGCAGTTACGGCCCTTCGGGACGTCGGGATGAGCAGTTCTTC,CASSYGPSGRRDEQFF
TRBJ1-2,TRBV28,NA,NA,14,TGTGCCAGCATCTTAGGGAATTCGGACTATGGCTACACCTTC,CASILGNSDYGYTF
TRBJ2-5,TRBV5-1,TRBD1,NA,14,TGCGCCAGCAGCCTGGGACAGGCTAAAGAGACCCAGTACTTC,CASSLGQAKETQYF
TRBJ2-6,TRBV29-1,TRBD1,NA,16,TGCAGCGTTTCTGGGACAGGAAACTCTGGGGCCAACGTCCTGACTTTC,CSVSGTGNSGANVLTF
TRBJ2-5,TRBV5-1,NA,NA,15,TGCGCCAGCAGCTTGACTGTCGGGGTCAGGGAGACCCAGTACTTC,CASSLTVGVRETQYF
TRBJ1-5,TRBV6-6,NA,NA,12,TGTGCCAGCACCTTTGGGAATCAGCCCCAGCATTTT,CASTFGNQPQHF
TRBJ2-7,TRBV20-1,TRBD2,NA,16,TGCAGTGCTAGAGATCCCCGACTAGCGGGTAACTACGAGCAGTACTTC,CSARDPRLAGNYEQYF
TRBJ2-7,TRBV20-1,NA,NA,14,TGCAGTGCTAAAGGCGGGGACAACACCTACGAGCAGTACTTC,CSAKGGDNTYEQYF
TRBJ2-6,TRBV28,NA,many,16,TGTGCCAGCTCCCCTTCGGGGAGCTCTGGGGCCAACGTCCTGACTTTC,CASSPSGSSGANVLTF
TRBJ2-3,TRBV27,TRBD2,NA,18,TGTGCCAGCAGTTTTCCCCTACCGACTAGCGGGGGGGCAGATACGCAGTATTTT,CASSFPLPTSGGADTQYF
TRBJ2-3,TRBV29-1,NA,NA,13,TGCAGCGTTGAAGAAGGGGATGCAGATACGCAGTATTTT,CSVEEGDADTQYF
TRBJ1-4,TRBV29-1,TRBD1,few,13,TGCAGCGTACGGACAGGCGGTAATGAAAAACTGTTTTTT,CSVRTGGNEKLFF
TRBJ1-4,TRBV10-3,NA,NA,13,TGTGCCATCAGTGACGTGGGGTTTGAAAAACTGTTTTTT,CAISDVGFEKLFF
TRBJ2-5,TRBV7-8,NA,NA,14,TGTGCCAGCAGCTCAACCCGGTTGGGGGAGACCCAGTACTTC,CASSSTRLGETQYF
TRBJ2-1,TRBV6-1,TRBD1,few,12,TGTGCCAGCAGCGCAGGGGGCTCTGAGCAGTTCTTC,CASSAGGSEQFF
TRBJ2-7,TRBV11-2,NA,NA,15,TGTGCCAGCAGCTCATATCTTGGGTCTCCCTACGAGCAGTACTTC,CASSSYLGSPYEQYF
TRBJ2-3,TRBV20-1,NA,few,15,TGCAGTGCTAGAGATCCGACTACCGCGGCATATACGCAGTATTTT,CSARDPTTAAYTQYF
TRBJ1-2,TRBV10-3,NA,few,14,TGTGCCATCAGTGGGAGTACCGGGCCGCACGGCTACACCTTC,CAISGSTGPHGYTF
TRBJ2-1,TRBV6-2/TRBV6-3,TRBD2,few,19,TGTGCCAGCAGTCGAGGGACTAGCGGGAGACCGAGCTCCTACAATGAGCAGTTCTTC,CASSRGTSGRPSSYNEQFF
TRBJ2-7,TRBV7-2,NA,NA,13,TGTGCCAGCAGCTTTGATTTCTCCTACGAGCAGTACTTC,CASSFDFSYEQYF
TRBJ1-1,TRBV20-1,NA,NA,15,TGCAGTGCCCTAAGTTCTCGCCAACCGAACACTGAAGCTTTCTTT,CSALSSRQPNTEAFF
TRBJ1-2,TRBV7-2,TRBD1,NA,15,TGTGCCAGCAGCTATGCCGGGACAGACAACTATGGCTACACCTTC,CASSYAGTDNYGYTF
TRBJ2-7,TRBV6-2/TRBV6-3,TRBD2,few,14,TGTGCCAGCAAATGGACTAGCGGGACCCACGAGCAGTACTTC,CASKWTSGTHEQYF
TRBJ2-4,TRBV29-1,NA,many,11,TGCAGCGTTCGGAGTAGCGACATTCAGTACTTC,CSVRSSDIQYF
TRBJ2-1,TRBV10-3,NA,few,14,TGTGCCATCAGTGTAACGAGACCAGACAATGAGCAGTTCTTC,CAISVTRPDNEQFF
TRBJ1-1,TRBV10-3,TRBD1,few,13,TGTGCCATTTTAACTGACAGGGACACTGAAGCTTTCTTT,CAILTDRDTEAFF
TRBJ2-1,TRBV20-1,TRBD1,NA,17,TGCAGTGCTAGAGGGCCCTTGGGGGAGAGGGGGCACAATGAGCAGTTCTTC,CSARGPLGERGHNEQFF
TRBJ2-7,TRBV4-1,NA,NA,16,TGCGCCAGCAGCCTGAGTGAACAGGGTACGGGCTACGAGCAGTACTTC,CASSLSEQGTGYEQYF